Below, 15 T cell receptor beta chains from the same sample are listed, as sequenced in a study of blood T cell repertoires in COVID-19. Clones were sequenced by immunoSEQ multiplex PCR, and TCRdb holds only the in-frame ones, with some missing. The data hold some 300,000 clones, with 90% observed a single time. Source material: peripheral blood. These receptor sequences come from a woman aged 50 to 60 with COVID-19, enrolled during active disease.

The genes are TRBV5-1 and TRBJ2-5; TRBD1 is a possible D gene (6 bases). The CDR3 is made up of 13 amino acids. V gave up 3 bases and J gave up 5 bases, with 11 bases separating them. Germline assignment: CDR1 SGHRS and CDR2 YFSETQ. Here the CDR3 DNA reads TGCGCCAGCAGCTGGACAGTTAGGGAGACCCAGTACTTC. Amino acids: CASSWTVRETQYF.

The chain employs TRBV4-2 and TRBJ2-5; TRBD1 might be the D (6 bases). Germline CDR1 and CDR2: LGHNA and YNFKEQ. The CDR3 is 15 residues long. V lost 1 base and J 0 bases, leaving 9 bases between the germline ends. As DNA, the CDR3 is TGTGCCAGCAGCCAAGCGAGGGGGTACCAAGAGACCCAGTACTTC. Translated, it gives CASSQARGYQETQYF.

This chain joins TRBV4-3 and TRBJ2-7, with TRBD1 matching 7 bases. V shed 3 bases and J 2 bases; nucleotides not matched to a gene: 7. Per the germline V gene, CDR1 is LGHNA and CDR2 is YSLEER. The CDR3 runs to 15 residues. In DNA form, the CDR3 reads TGCGCCAGCAGCCAGCGGACAGGTTTCGCCTACGAGCAGTACTTC. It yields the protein CASSQRTGFAYEQYF.

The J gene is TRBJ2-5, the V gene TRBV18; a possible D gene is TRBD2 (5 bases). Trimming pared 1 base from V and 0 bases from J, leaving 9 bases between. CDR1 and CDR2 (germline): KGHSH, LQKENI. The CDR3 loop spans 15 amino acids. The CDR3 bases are TGTGCCAGCTCACCACGAATCGGGGACCAAGAGACCCAGTACTTC. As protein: CASSPRIGDQETQYF.

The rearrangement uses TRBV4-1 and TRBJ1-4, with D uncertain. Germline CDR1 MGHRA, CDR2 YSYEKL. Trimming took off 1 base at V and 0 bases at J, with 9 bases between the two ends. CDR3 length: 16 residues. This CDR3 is CASSQALSATNEKLFF. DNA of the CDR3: TGCGCCAGCAGCCAAGCACTTTCTGCAACTAATGAAAAACTGTTTTTT.

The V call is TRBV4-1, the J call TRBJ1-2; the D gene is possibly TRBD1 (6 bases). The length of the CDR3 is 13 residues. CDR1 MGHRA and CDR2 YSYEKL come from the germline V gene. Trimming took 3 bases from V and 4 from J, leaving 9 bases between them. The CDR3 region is CASSHRDTYGYTF. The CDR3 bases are TGCGCCAGCAGCCACCGGGACACCTATGGCTACACCTTC.

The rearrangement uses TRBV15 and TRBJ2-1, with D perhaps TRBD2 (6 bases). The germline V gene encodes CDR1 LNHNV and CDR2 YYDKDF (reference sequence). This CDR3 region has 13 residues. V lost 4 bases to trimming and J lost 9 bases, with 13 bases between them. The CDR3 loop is CATSKDYVGEQFF. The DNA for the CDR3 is TGTGCCACCAGCAAGGACTATGTAGGTGAGCAGTTCTTC. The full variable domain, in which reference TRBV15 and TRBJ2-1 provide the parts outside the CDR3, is DAMVIQNPRYQVTQFGKPVTLSCSQTLNHNVMYWYQQKSSQAPKLLFHYYDKDFNNEADTPDNFQSRRPNTSFCFLDIRSPGLGDTAMYLCATSKDYVGEQFFGPGTRLTVL.

CDR3 sequence: CASTQKTGNTEAFF. The CDR3 DNA follows: TGTGCCAGCACCCAGAAGACAGGGAACACTGAAGCTTTCTTT. This sequence joins TRBV6-5 and TRBJ1-1; D may be TRBD1 (6 bases). Per the germline V gene, CDR1 is MNHEY and CDR2 is SVGAGI. V lost 7 bases and J lost 1, with 13 bases in between. The CDR3 runs to 14 residues.

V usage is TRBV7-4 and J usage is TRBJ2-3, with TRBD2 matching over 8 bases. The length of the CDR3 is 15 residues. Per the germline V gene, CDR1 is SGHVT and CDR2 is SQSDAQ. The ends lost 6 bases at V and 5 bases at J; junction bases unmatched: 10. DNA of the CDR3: TGTGCCAGCAGGTCCTCGGGAGGGCTTAAAGATACGCAGTATTTT. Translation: CASRSSGGLKDTQYF.

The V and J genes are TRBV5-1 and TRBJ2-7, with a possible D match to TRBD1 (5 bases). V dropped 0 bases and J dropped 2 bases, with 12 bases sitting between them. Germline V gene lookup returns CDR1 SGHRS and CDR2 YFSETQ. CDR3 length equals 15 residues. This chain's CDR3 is CASSLEAKGAYEQYF. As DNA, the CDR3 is TGCGCCAGCAGCTTGGAGGCCAAAGGGGCCTACGAGCAGTACTTC. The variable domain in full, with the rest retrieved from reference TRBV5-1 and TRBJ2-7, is KAGVTQTPRYLIKTRGQQVTLSCSPISGHRSVSWYQQTPGQGLQFLFEYFSETQRNKGNFPGRFSGRQFSNSRSEMNVSTLELGDSALYLCASSLEAKGAYEQYFGPGTRLTVT.

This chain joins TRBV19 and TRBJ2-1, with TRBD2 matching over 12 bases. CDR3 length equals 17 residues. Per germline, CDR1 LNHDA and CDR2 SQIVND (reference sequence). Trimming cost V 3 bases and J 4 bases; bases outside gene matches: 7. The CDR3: CASSMIGLAGGYNEQFF. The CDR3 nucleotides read TGTGCCAGTAGTATGATCGGGCTAGCGGGAGGGTACAATGAGCAGTTCTTC.

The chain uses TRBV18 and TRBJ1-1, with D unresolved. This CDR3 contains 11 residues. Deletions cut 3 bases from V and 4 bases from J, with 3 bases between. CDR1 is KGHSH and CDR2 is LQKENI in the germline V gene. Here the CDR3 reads CASSPGTEAFF. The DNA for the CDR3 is TGTGCCAGCTCACCCGGCACTGAAGCTTTCTTT.

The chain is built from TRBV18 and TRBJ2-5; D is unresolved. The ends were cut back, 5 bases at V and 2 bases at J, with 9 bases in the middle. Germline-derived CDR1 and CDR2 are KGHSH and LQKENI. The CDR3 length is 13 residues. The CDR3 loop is CASSTKLQETQYF. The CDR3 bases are TGTGCCAGCTCAACTAAGCTACAAGAGACCCAGTACTTC.

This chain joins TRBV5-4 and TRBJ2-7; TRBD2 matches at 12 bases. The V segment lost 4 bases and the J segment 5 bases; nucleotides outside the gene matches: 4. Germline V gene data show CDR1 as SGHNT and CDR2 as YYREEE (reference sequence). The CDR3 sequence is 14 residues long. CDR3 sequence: CASSPSGRANEQYF. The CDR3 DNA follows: TGTGCCAGCAGCCCTAGCGGGAGGGCCAACGAGCAGTACTTC.

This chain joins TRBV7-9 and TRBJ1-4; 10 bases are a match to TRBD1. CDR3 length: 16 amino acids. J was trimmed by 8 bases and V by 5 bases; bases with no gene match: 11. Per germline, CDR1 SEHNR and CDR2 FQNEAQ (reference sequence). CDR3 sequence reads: CASSPRDRGRGEKLFF. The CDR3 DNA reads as TGTGCCAGCAGCCCACGGGACAGGGGACGAGGAGAAAAACTGTTTTTT.